A single sample gave rise to the 10 T cell receptor beta chains below, sequenced in a study of blood T cell repertoires in COVID-19. Only in-frame clones appear in the TCRdb table, and some are missing; sequencing was by immunoSEQ multiplex PCR. The data hold 60,000 to 85,000 clones, with approximately 80% observed a single time. The specimen was peripheral blood. The source of these receptors is a human donor in a cohort sampled during active COVID-19.

The chain combines TRBV5-5 with TRBJ1-5; 7 bases agree with TRBD1. This CDR3 has 15 amino acids. Germline V lookup: CDR1 SGHKS, CDR2 YYEKEE (reference sequence). J was trimmed by 0 bases and V by 5 bases; bases with no gene match: 5. CDR3: CASSWDSYSNQPQHF. Here the CDR3 DNA reads TGTGCCAGCAGTTGGGACAGCTATAGCAATCAGCCCCAGCATTTT.

The rearrangement joins TRBV6-5 to TRBJ1-2, with a tentative D call TRBD1 (5 bases). This CDR3 has 13 residues. The germline V and J ends were trimmed by 6 bases and 7 bases, with 15 bases remaining between them. Germline lookup yields CDR1 MNHEY and CDR2 SVGAGI. In DNA, the CDR3 is TGTGCCAGCAGGTCGCAGGGAGGAATTGGCTACACCTTC. Amino acids: CASRSQGGIGYTF.

This clone was observed a single time. This CDR3 is CASSYATGFPTEAFF. CDR3 DNA sequence: TGTGCCAGCAGTTACGCGACAGGGTTTCCGACTGAAGCTTTCTTT. The rearrangement joins TRBV6-5 to TRBJ1-1, with 7 bases matching TRBD1. CDR3 size: 15 residues. Germline assignment: CDR1 MNHEY and CDR2 SVGAGI. V lost 2 bases and J lost 5; bases outside the gene matches: 8.

The rearrangement links TRBV19 to TRBJ1-5; D unresolved. The CDR3 runs to 16 residues. The V end lost 4 bases, the J end lost 2 bases, and 15 bases lay between the germline ends. Per germline, CDR1 LNHDA and CDR2 SQIVND (reference sequence). This chain's CDR3 is CASSNRGGNGNQPQHF. The CDR3 region has the DNA TGTGCCAGTAGTAATCGGGGTGGGAATGGCAATCAGCCCCAGCATTTT.

The chain employs TRBV7-2 and TRBJ1-2, with a weak D call TRBD1 (5 bases). Trimming cost V 5 bases and J 0 bases, with 10 bases left between them. This CDR3 contains 14 residues. From germline, CDR1 is SGHTA and CDR2 FQGNSA. The CDR3 loop is CASSMGLSNYGYTF. In nucleotides, the CDR3 is TGTGCCAGCAGCATGGGACTCTCTAACTATGGCTACACCTTC.

This clone appeared a few times. The genes are TRBV29-1 and TRBJ1-2; 10 bases align to TRBD1. Losses at the gene ends were 6 bases for V and 4 bases for J; bases not matched to a gene: 5. The CDR3 runs to 13 residues. Germline values: CDR1 SQVTM, CDR2 ANQGSEA. The CDR3 DNA is TGCAGCGTAGTGGACAGGGGGTCCTATGGCTACACCTTC. It specifies CSVVDRGSYGYTF.

The gene calls are TRBV6-2 or TRBV6-3 and TRBJ1-2, with 8 bases that match TRBD1. CDR3 length: 13 residues. V lost 5 bases and J lost 7; bases outside the gene matches: 6. The germline CDR1 and CDR2 sequences are MNHEY and SVGEGT. CDR3 nucleotide sequence: TGTGCCAGCAGTCGGACAGGGCTGTTTGGCTACACCTTC. This translates into CASSRTGLFGYTF.

The rearrangement links TRBV7-2 to TRBJ2-5; TRBD1 aligns across 10 bases. Trimming removed 0 bases from V and 4 bases from J; junction bases left unmatched: 5. The CDR3 is made up of 16 amino acids. CDR1 is SGHTA, CDR2 FQGNSA, per germline. DNA of the CDR3: TGTGCCAGCAGCTTAGCGGGAGGACAGGGGGGAGAGACCCAGTACTTC. Encoded protein: CASSLAGGQGGETQYF.

The chain carries TRBV7-3 and TRBJ1-1; the match to TRBD1 covers 8 bases. There are 14 residues in the CDR3. Germline-derived CDR1 and CDR2 are SGHTA and FQGTGA. J was trimmed by 1 base and V by 6 bases; bases with no gene match: 4. Here the CDR3 DNA reads TGTGCCAGCAGTGTCGGACAGGGGAACACTGAAGCTTTCTTT. This codes for CASSVGQGNTEAFF. Looking up the rest from reference TRBV7-3 and TRBJ1-1 gives the full variable domain: GAGVSQTPSNKVTEKGKYVELRCDPISGHTALYWYRQSLGQGPEFLIYFQGTGAADDSGLPNDRFFAVRPEGSVSTLKIQRTERGDSAVYLCASSVGQGNTEAFFGQGTRLTVV.

The V gene is TRBV19, the J gene TRBJ2-3; D is uncertain. CDR3 length: 15 residues. Looked up from germline, CDR1 is LNHDA and CDR2 is SQIVND (reference sequence). Trimming removed 1 base at V and 3 bases at J, with 11 bases between. CDR3 sequence: CASSIGALETDTQYF. Written as DNA, the CDR3 is TGTGCCAGTAGTATAGGGGCTTTAGAAACAGATACGCAGTATTTT. Full variable domain (missing parts from reference TRBV19 and TRBJ2-3): DGGITQSPKYLFRKEGQNVTLSCEQNLNHDAMYWYRQDPGQGLRLIYYSQIVNDFQKGDIAEGYSVSREKKESFPLTVTSAQKNPTAFYLCASSIGALETDTQYFGPGTRLTVL.